The 32 T cell receptor beta chains below come from one sample, sequenced in a study of blood T cell repertoires in COVID-19. The assay was immunoSEQ multiplex PCR, and TCRdb's table has in-frame clones only and misses some. The data hold about 64,000 clones, with about 86% observed a single time. What was sequenced was peripheral blood. Receptor source: a man aged 35-49 years with acute or convalescent COVID-19.

The chain couples TRBV13 to TRBJ2-3; weak D call: TRBD2 (7 bases). The germline V and J ends were trimmed by 5 bases and 7 bases, with 19 bases remaining between them. Germline V gene sequence: CDR1 PRHDT, CDR2 FYEKMQ (reference sequence). CDR3 length: 15 amino acids. CDR3 bases: TGTGCCAGCAGCCCCCTTACGGGGGGCCCGAATACGCAGTATTTT. Translation: CASSPLTGGPNTQYF.

The V gene is TRBV15, the J gene TRBJ1-2; D may be TRBD1 (6 bases). The CDR3 loop spans 15 amino acids. In germline, CDR1 is LNHNV, CDR2 YYDKDF (reference sequence). V lost 1 base and J lost 6, with 15 bases in between. The CDR3 DNA is TGTGCCACCAGCAGAGTAGACCCCAGGGGAGATGGCTACACCTTC. Its protein is CATSRVDPRGDGYTF.

This chain connects TRBV5-6 to TRBJ1-4, with 7 positions matching TRBD1. Germline V gene sequence: CDR1 SGHDT, CDR2 YYEEEE. The CDR3 is 16 amino acids. V lost 4 bases and J lost 0; bases outside the gene matches: 6. Here the CDR3 reads CASSPRGVATNEKLFF. In nucleotides, the CDR3 is TGTGCCAGCAGCCCCAGGGGGGTGGCAACTAATGAAAAACTGTTTTTT.

The chain carries TRBV30 and TRBJ1-2; 11 nucleotides agree with TRBD1. The V gene's germline CDR1 is GTSNPN and CDR2 SVGIG (reference sequence). V was pared by 8 bases and J by 7 bases, with 12 bases of the junction left unmatched. This CDR3 has 14 amino acids. CDR3 in amino acids: CAGSGTGGTFGYTF. CDR3 DNA sequence: TGTGCCGGATCCGGGACAGGGGGTACGTTTGGCTACACCTTC.

The CDR3 spells CATRGQGATEAFF. CDR3 coding DNA: TGTGCCACCCGGGGACAGGGGGCGACTGAAGCTTTCTTT. This sequence joins TRBV24-1 and TRBJ1-1; 12 positions agree with TRBD1. J lost 5 bases, V lost 9 bases, and 3 bases had no gene match. Germline V lookup: CDR1 KGHDR, CDR2 SFDVKD. The CDR3 length is 13 residues.

The V and J genes are TRBV19 and TRBJ2-4; 10 bases match TRBD2. Germline V gene lookup returns CDR1 LNHDA and CDR2 SQIVND (reference sequence). V lost 5 bases and J lost 6; bases outside the gene matches: 7. This CDR3 comprises 15 residues. CDR3 sequence reads: CASSPGAGGINIQYF. DNA of the CDR3: TGTGCCAGTAGTCCTGGAGCGGGAGGGATAAACATTCAGTACTTC.

CDR3 sequence reads: CASSLAGTRVNTGELFF. As DNA, the CDR3 is TGTGCCAGCAGCCTAGCCGGGACTAGAGTGAACACCGGGGAGCTGTTTTTT. The chain recombines TRBV3-1 (or the pseudogene TRBV3-2) with TRBJ2-2; 8 bases align to TRBD2. Germline values: CDR1 LGHDT, CDR2 YNNKEL (reference sequence). The J segment lost 1 base and the V segment lost 4 bases, leaving 8 bases of the junction unmatched. The CDR3 covers 17 residues.

This chain joins TRBV7-3 and TRBJ2-4; maybe TRBD1 (7 bases). The CDR3 runs to 13 residues. Germline loops: CDR1 SGHTA, CDR2 FQGTGA. The V end was cut by 5 bases, the J end by 8 bases, with 13 bases between. CDR3 nucleotide sequence: TGTGCCAGCAGCACCGACAGGGAGGACATTCAGTACTTC. This codes for CASSTDREDIQYF.

This chain connects TRBV5-8 to TRBJ1-1; D might be TRBD1 (5 bases). The V gene lost 5 bases and the J gene lost 1 base, with 12 bases spanning the gap. The CDR3 runs to 14 residues. Germline V gene data show CDR1 as SGHTS and CDR2 as YDEGEE. The CDR3 sequence is CASSFNRWNTEAFF. The CDR3 coding sequence is TGTGCCAGCAGTTTCAACAGGTGGAACACTGAAGCTTTCTTT.

Regarding this clone: This is likely a read error, given that the CDR3 carries no conserved phenylalanine or tryptophan at its end. The limits of the CDR3 on the DNA are not certain, so only TCRdb's listed CDR3 is given. This chain links TRBV19 with TRBJ2-7; TRBD2, as called in the table, went unchecked against the DNA. The CDR3 contains 10 residues when both ends are counted. The germline gives CDR1 LNHDA, CDR2 SQIVND (reference sequence). The CDR3 reads CASTRSTASI.

The chain joins TRBV6-1 to TRBJ2-3; possible D gene TRBD2, 7 bases. Trimming shortened V by 3 bases and J by 8 bases, and 21 bases separated the two germline ends. The germline CDR1 and CDR2 sequences are MNHNS and SASEGT. The CDR3 is made up of 16 amino acids. The CDR3 loop reads CASSERGNKGGRTQYF. The CDR3 coding sequence is TGTGCCAGCAGTGAGCGGGGAAATAAGGGGGGGCGTACGCAGTATTTT.

V is TRBV5-5 and J is TRBJ1-6, with D unclear. Germline V gene lookup returns CDR1 SGHKS and CDR2 YYEKEE (reference sequence). This CDR3 is built from 19 residues. Trimming took 1 base from V and 0 from J, leaving 17 bases between them. CDR3 residues: CASSLRLLEKSSYNSPLHF. DNA for the CDR3: TGTGCCAGCAGCTTGAGGCTTTTGGAGAAGAGCTCCTATAATTCACCCCTCCACTTT.

This clone was found a few times. The chain recombines TRBV7-8 with TRBJ1-2; tentatively, D is TRBD1 (6 bases). The V and J ends lost 2 bases and 2 bases respectively, with 9 bases between them. The CDR3 totals 14 residues. The germline V gene has CDR1 SGHVS and CDR2 FQNEAQ. This chain's CDR3 is CASSLLTGNYGYTF. The DNA for the CDR3 is TGTGCCAGCAGCTTACTCACAGGGAACTATGGCTACACCTTC.

This chain uses TRBV7-2 with TRBJ2-1; tentatively, D is TRBD2 (6 bases). This CDR3 spans 14 amino acids. The germline V gene has CDR1 SGHTA and CDR2 FQGNSA. V lost 1 base and J 9 bases, leaving 13 bases between the germline ends. CDR3 residues: CASSLDQGSGEQFF. The DNA of the CDR3 is TGTGCCAGCAGCTTAGATCAGGGTAGCGGTGAGCAGTTCTTC.

The rearrangement joins TRBV11-3 to TRBJ1-1; D is perhaps TRBD1 (6 bases). The CDR3 runs 13 residues. V lost 4 bases and J lost 0, with 6 bases in between. Per the germline V gene, CDR1 is SGHNT and CDR2 is YENEEA. The DNA of the CDR3 is TGTGCCAGCAGCTACAGGGTGAACACTGAAGCTTTCTTT. This codes for CASSYRVNTEAFF.

A word on this clone: The same CDR3 arises from other DNA sequences in this sample as well. V and J are TRBV7-3 and TRBJ2-3, with 9 positions matching TRBD2. This CDR3 is built from 14 residues. Germline V lookup: CDR1 SGHTA, CDR2 FQGTGA. Trimming at V came to 3 bases and at J to 2 bases, leaving 0 bases not matched to a gene. CDR3 DNA sequence: TGTGCCAGCAGCTTGGGACTAGCCACAGATACGCAGTATTTT. Its protein product is CASSLGLATDTQYF.

This sequence joins TRBV29-1 and TRBJ1-2; 7 bases are shared with TRBD1. The CDR3 is 12 residues long. The V and J ends lost 7 bases and 6 bases, in that order; junction bases with no gene match: 8. Germline V gene lookup returns CDR1 SQVTM and CDR2 ANQGSEA. CDR3 sequence: CSAGLGTDGYTF. The CDR3 nucleotides are TGCAGCGCGGGACTCGGGACAGATGGCTACACCTTC. Looking up the rest from reference TRBV29-1 and TRBJ1-2 gives the full variable domain: SAVISQKPSRDICQRGTSLTIQCQVDSQVTMMFWYRQQPGQSLTLIATANQGSEATYESGFVIDKFPISRPNLTFSTLTVSNMSPEDSSIYLCSAGLGTDGYTFGSGTRLTVV.

The V and J genes are TRBV21-1 and TRBJ2-5; the table calls TRBD2, which could not be checked here. TRBV21-1 constitutes a pseudogene. CDR3 length: 15 amino acids. The CDR3 sequence: CARPPVIVSWETQYF. The CDR3 nucleotides read TGTGCCAGACCTCCCGTGATAGTTTCGTGGGAGACCCAGTACTTC.

This clone was observed a single time. V usage is TRBV18 and J usage is TRBJ2-5; 8 bases align to TRBD2. The germline V gene has CDR1 KGHSH and CDR2 LQKENI. V lost 2 bases to trimming and J lost 5 bases; unmatched junction nucleotides: 7. This CDR3 has 15 residues. This chain's CDR3 is CASSPELAARETQYF. The CDR3 bases are TGTGCCAGCTCACCAGAACTAGCGGCACGGGAGACCCAGTACTTC.

J is TRBJ1-1 and V is TRBV29-1; no reliable D call. CDR3 length: 14 residues. In germline, CDR1 is SQVTM, CDR2 ANQGSEA. Trimming removed 0 bases at V and 5 bases at J, with 13 bases between. The CDR3, as DNA: TGCAGCGTTGAAGAGAGGGAGGGTGGGACTGAAGCTTTCTTT. Translated: CSVEEREGGTEAFF. Based on the CDR3 plus reference TRBV29-1 and TRBJ1-1, the full variable domain is SAVISQKPSRDICQRGTSLTIQCQVDSQVTMMFWYRQQPGQSLTLIATANQGSEATYESGFVIDKFPISRPNLTFSTLTVSNMSPEDSSIYLCSVEEREGGTEAFFGQGTRLTVV.

The chain combines TRBV29-1 with TRBJ1-2, with D hard to call. CDR3 length equals 13 residues. V was clipped by 1 base and J by 5 bases, with 11 bases between them. The germline gives CDR1 SQVTM, CDR2 ANQGSEA. In DNA, the CDR3 is TGCAGCGTTGAAGTAGGAGGAGCGTATGGCTACACCTTC. This gives the protein CSVEVGGAYGYTF.

The chain recombines TRBV15 with TRBJ1-2; 9 positions agree with TRBD1. The germline V gene has CDR1 LNHNV and CDR2 YYDKDF (reference sequence). The CDR3 runs to 17 residues. V lost 5 bases and J lost 4; bases outside the gene matches: 14. The CDR3 nucleotides read TGTGCCACCAGCGGACCAGCACAGGGGGCGTTTGGCTATGGCTACACCTTC. Translating gives CATSGPAQGAFGYGYTF.

The chain couples TRBV2 to TRBJ1-5, with TRBD1 as a possible D gene (6 bases). V lost 1 base and J 5 bases, leaving 15 bases between the germline ends. The CDR3 extends over 16 amino acids. CDR1 and CDR2 from the germline V gene are SNHLY and FYNNEI. This chain's CDR3 is CASSEVRTVVDQPQHF. The CDR3 DNA reads as TGTGCCAGCAGTGAAGTAAGGACAGTGGTCGATCAGCCCCAGCATTTT.

This clone showed up just once. The chain combines TRBV14 with TRBJ2-3; possibly TRBD2 for D (6 bases). CDR3 length: 14 amino acids. The V gene lost 1 base and the J gene lost 6 bases, with 11 bases spanning the gap. CDR1 and CDR2 (germline): SGHDN, FVKESK. DNA of the CDR3: TGTGCCAGCAGCCAAGGAGGAGGGGTGGATACGCAGTATTTT. Residues: CASSQGGGVDTQYF.

This clone was detected a few times. The chain recombines TRBV10-3 with TRBJ2-7, with a possible D match to TRBD1 (5 bases). The CDR3 is made up of 15 amino acids. V was pared by 8 bases and J by 2 bases, with 19 bases between. CDR1 and CDR2 from the germline V gene are ENHRY and SYGVKD. CDR3 DNA sequence: TGTGCCATCCAAGGGCGGCAGGGCGGACCCTACGAGCAGTACTTC. This codes for CAIQGRQGGPYEQYF.

The chain uses TRBV12-3 or TRBV12-4 and TRBJ2-7; D not resolved. The ends were cut back, 3 bases at V and 2 bases at J, with 8 bases in the middle. CDR3 size: 13 residues. CDR3 sequence reads: CASSFMRTYEQYF. DNA of the CDR3: TGTGCCAGCAGTTTTATGAGAACCTACGAGCAGTACTTC.

This clone was seen just once. The chain couples TRBV2 to TRBJ2-2, with 13 bases that match TRBD2. This CDR3 spans 15 amino acids. Looked up from germline, CDR1 is SNHLY and CDR2 is FYNNEI. V was clipped by 6 bases and J by 5 bases; unmatched bases: 3. The DNA of the CDR3 is TGTGCCAGCAGGGGGACTAGCGGGGAGACCGGGGAGCTGTTTTTT. This gives the protein CASRGTSGETGELFF.

The chain combines TRBV18 with TRBJ1-2; D unclear. The germline V gene has CDR1 KGHSH and CDR2 LQKENI. The CDR3 runs to 16 residues. V was clipped by 1 base and J by 1 base, with 13 bases between them. The DNA for the CDR3 is TGTGCCAGCTCACCACTGGCGACCACAGATAACTATGGCTACACCTTC. Protein: CASSPLATTDNYGYTF.

V gene TRBV5-1 combines with J gene TRBJ2-2, with TRBD2 identical over 11 bases. The CDR3 covers 15 residues. V trimming: 4 bases; J trimming: 6 bases; junction bases outside the gene matches: 5. Germline V gives CDR1 SGHRS, CDR2 YFSETQ. The CDR3 DNA reads as TGCGCCAGCAGCCCGACTAGCGGGGACGCCGGGGAGCTGTTTTTT. It yields the protein CASSPTSGDAGELFF.

This chain joins TRBV24-1 and TRBJ1-5; 10 nucleotides agree with TRBD1. The CDR3 runs 13 residues. J lost 6 bases, V lost 10 bases, and 5 bases had no gene match. Germline CDR1 and CDR2: KGHDR and SFDVKD. CDR3 in amino acids: CATARQGAQPQHF. CDR3 nucleotide sequence: TGTGCCACAGCGCGACAGGGGGCTCAGCCCCAGCATTTT.

The chain recombines TRBV30 with TRBJ2-7, with 13 bases lining up with TRBD2. The CDR3 runs to 16 residues. Germline values: CDR1 GTSNPN, CDR2 SVGIG (reference sequence). V lost 2 bases and J lost 0; bases outside the gene matches: 4. DNA of the CDR3: TGTGCCTGGAGTAGGGGACTAGCGGGGCGCTCCTACGAGCAGTACTTC. Translation gives CAWSRGLAGRSYEQYF. The full variable domain, with the rest looked up from reference TRBV30 and TRBJ2-7, is SQTIHQWPATLVQPVGSPLSLECTVEGTSNPNLYWYRQAAGRGLQLLFYSVGIGQISSEVPQNLSASRPQDRQFILSSKKLLLSDSGFYLCAWSRGLAGRSYEQYFGPGTRLTVT.

V usage is TRBV7-2 and J usage is TRBJ2-5; TRBD2 matches at 9 bases. In germline, CDR1 is SGHTA, CDR2 FQGNSA. Germline trimming cut 4 bases from V and 5 bases from J; bases unmatched to any gene: 8. The CDR3 spans 15 residues. The CDR3 sequence is CASSSEGLAAETQYF. The CDR3 bases are TGTGCCAGCAGCTCTGAGGGACTAGCTGCGGAGACCCAGTACTTC.